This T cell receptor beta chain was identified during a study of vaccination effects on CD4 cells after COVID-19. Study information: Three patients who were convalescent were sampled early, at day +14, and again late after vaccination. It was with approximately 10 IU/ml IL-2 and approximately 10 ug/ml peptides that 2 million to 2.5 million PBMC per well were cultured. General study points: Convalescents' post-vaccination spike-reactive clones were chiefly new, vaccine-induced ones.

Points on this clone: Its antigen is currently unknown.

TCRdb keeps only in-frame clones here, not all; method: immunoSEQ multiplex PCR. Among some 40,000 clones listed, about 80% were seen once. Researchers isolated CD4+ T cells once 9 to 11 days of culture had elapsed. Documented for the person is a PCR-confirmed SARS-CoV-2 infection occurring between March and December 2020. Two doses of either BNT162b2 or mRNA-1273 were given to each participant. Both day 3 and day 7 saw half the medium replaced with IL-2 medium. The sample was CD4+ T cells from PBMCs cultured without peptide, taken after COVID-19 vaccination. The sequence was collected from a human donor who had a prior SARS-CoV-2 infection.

Here the CDR3 reads CASSGGTYNEQFF. As DNA, the CDR3 is TGTGCCAGCAGCGGGGGGACCTACAATGAGCAGTTCTTC. The gene calls are TRBV12-3 or TRBV12-4 and TRBJ2-1, with 7 bases aligning to TRBD2. V lost 6 bases to trimming and J lost 2 bases; unmatched junction nucleotides: 1. This CDR3 has 13 amino acids.